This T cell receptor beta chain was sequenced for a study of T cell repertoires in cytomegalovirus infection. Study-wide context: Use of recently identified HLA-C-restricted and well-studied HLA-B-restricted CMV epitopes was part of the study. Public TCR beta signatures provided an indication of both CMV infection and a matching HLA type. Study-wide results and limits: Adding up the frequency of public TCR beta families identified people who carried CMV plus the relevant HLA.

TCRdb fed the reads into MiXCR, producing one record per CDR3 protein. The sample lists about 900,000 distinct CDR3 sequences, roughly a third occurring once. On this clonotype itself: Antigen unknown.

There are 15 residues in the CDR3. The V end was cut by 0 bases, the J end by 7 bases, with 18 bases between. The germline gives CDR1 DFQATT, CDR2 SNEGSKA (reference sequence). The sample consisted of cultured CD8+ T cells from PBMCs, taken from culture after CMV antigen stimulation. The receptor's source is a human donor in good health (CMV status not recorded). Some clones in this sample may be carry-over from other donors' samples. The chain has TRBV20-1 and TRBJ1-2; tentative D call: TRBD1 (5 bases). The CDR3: CSARDRDKVSGGYTF. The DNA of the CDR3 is TGCAGTGCTAGAGACAGGGATAAAGTCTCAGGTGGCTACACCTTC.